This T cell receptor beta chain was identified during a study of T cells in Graves' hyperthyroidism and ophthalmopathy. Looking at the study overall: Pretreatment peripheral blood was obtained at initial diagnosis.

CDR3 length equals 13 residues. Germline V gene data show CDR1 as SGDLS and CDR2 as YYNGEE. The V gene lost 1 base and the J gene lost 4 bases, with 6 bases spanning the gap. The source material, RNA transcripts, was used to amplify TCR beta CDR3 regions. TCR CDR3 underwent first-round RT-PCR with the HTBI primer set. A single record per CDR3 protein comes from TCRdb applying MiXCR to the multiplex PCR reads. The sample lists roughly 300,000 distinct CDR3 sequences; around 13% were seen once. The authors deemed Graves' hyperthyroidism stable absent ophthalmopathy progression within 18 months. Patients with uncontrolled infections, other autoimmune diseases, pregnancy or lactation were excluded.

The chain is built from TRBV9 and TRBJ2-1; D not resolved. The receptor comes from a woman younger than 45 with Graves' hyperthyroidism. Input material: blood. The CDR3, as DNA: TGTGCCAGCAGCGTAAATGGATACAATGAGCAGTTCTTC. Amino acid sequence: CASSVNGYNEQFF. The whole variable domain, remainder taken from reference TRBV9 and TRBJ2-1, is DSGVTQTPKHLITATGQRVTLRCSPRSGDLSVYWYQQSLDQGLQFLIQYYNGEERAKGNILERFSAQQFPDLHSELNLSSLELGDSALYFCASSVNGYNEQFFGPGTRLTVL.